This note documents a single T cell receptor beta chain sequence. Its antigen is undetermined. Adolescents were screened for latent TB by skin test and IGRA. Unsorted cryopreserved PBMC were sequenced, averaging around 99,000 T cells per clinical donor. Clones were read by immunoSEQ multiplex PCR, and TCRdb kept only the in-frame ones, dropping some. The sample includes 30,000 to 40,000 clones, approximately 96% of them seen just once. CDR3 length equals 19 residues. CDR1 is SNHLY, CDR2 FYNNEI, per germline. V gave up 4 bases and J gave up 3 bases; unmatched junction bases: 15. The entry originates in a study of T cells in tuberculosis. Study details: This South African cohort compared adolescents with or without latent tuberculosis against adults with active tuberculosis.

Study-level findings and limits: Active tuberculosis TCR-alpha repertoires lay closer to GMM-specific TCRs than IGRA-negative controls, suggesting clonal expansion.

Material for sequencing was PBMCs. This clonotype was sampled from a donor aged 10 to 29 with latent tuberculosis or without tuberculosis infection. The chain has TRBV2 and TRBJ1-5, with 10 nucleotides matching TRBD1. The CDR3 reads CASSVGFKGTGDLNQPQHF. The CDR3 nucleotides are TGTGCCAGCAGTGTGGGTTTTAAAGGGACAGGGGACCTCAATCAGCCCCAGCATTTT.